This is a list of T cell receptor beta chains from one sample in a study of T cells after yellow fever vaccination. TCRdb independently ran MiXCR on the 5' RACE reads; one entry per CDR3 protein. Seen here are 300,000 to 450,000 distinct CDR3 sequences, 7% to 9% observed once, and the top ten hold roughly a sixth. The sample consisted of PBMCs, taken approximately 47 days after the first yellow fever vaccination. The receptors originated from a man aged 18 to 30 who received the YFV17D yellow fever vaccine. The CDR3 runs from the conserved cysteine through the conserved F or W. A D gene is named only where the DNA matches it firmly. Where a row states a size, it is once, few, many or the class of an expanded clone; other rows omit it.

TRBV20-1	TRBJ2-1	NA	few	TGCAGTGCGGGCCCTAGCGACAGCTCCTACAATGAGCAGTTCTTC	CSAGPSDSSYNEQFF
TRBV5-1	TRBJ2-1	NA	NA	TGCGCCAGCAGCTTTGCGAACCAGTACAATGAGCAGTTCTTC	CASSFANQYNEQFF
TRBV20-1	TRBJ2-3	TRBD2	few	TGCAGTGCTCAAGCGGGGGGGTCAGATACGCAGTATTTT	CSAQAGGSDTQYF
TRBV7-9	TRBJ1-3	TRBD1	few	TGTGCCAGCAGCCGCGGGACAGTCTCTGGAAACACCATATATTTT	CASSRGTVSGNTIYF
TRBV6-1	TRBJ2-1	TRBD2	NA	TGTGCCTCAACGGGGGGACCTTACTACAATGAGCAGTTCTTC	CASTGGPYYNEQFF
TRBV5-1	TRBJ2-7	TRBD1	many	TGCGCCAGCAGCTTCATACAGGGGTACGAGCAGTACTTC	CASSFIQGYEQYF
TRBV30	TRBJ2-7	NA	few	TGTGCCTGGAGTGAGGCTGGCAAGCAGTACTTC	CAWSEAGKQYF
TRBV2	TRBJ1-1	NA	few	TGTGCCAGCAGTTCAACAGGGAGGGGAGCTTTCTTT	CASSSTGRGAFF
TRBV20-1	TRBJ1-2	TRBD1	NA	TGCAGTGCTAGAGCCAGGGACAGGGTCTCCTATGGCTACACCTTC	CSARARDRVSYGYTF
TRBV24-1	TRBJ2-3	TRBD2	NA	TGTGCCACCAGTGGGACCTTTCTGCGGGGGGATTTAGATACGCAGTATTTT	CATSGTFLRGDLDTQYF
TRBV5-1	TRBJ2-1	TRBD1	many	TGCGCCAGCAGCTGGGACAGGGTGGGTACAAATGAGCAGTTCTTC	CASSWDRVGTNEQFF
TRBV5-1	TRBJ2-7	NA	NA	TGCGCCAGCAGCTTGGGCCACCTTATAATCTCCGAGCAGTACTTC	CASSLGHLIISEQYF
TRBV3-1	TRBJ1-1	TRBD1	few	TGTGCCAGCAGGGACAGGGGGCACACTGAAGCTTTCTTT	CASRDRGHTEAFF
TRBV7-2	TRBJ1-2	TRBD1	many	TGTGCCAGCAGCTCTTATGGACAGGGAGGTGGCTACACCTTC	CASSSYGQGGGYTF
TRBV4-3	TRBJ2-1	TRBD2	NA	TGCGCCAGCAGCCGCGGGCCCGGGACTAGCGGTTCTAATGAGCAGTTCTTC	CASSRGPGTSGSNEQFF
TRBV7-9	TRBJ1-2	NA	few	TGTGCCAGCAGCTCGATAAAGGAGTCTCACTATGGCTACACCTTC	CASSSIKESHYGYTF
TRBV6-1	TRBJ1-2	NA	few	TGTGCCACCCAAACCCACCCCCCCCAGGGCGCCGGCTACACCTTC	CATQTHPPQGAGYTF